What follows are 30 T cell receptor beta chains derived from one specimen sequenced in a study of T cell responses to AZD1222 COVID-19 vaccine. Profiled with immunoSEQ multiplex PCR; TCRdb holds only in-frame clones, not every one. Of 150,000 to 200,000 clones in the sample, 90% to 95% were seen once. The sequencing used peripheral blood, collected 28 days after the second AZD1222 dose. The receptors stem from an adult who received the AZD1222 COVID-19 vaccine.

The CDR3 DNA reads TGTGCCAGTAGTATAGGGCCCCCGGCGGTATGGCCTTTCTTT. Amino acid sequence: CASSIGPPAVWPFF. This chain uses TRBV19 with TRBJ1-1; D is unresolved. Trimming removed 1 base at V and 12 bases at J, with 18 bases between. The germline V gene encodes CDR1 LNHDA and CDR2 SQIVND (reference sequence). The CDR3 length is 14 residues.

The genes are TRBV9 and TRBJ2-3, with D possibly TRBD2 on 6 matching bases. With 3 bases removed from V and 3 bases from J, the gap between germline ends came to 17 bases. Germline loops: CDR1 SGDLS, CDR2 YYNGEE. This CDR3 has 16 amino acids. The CDR3 loop is CASSAPLLGRTDTQYF. For the CDR3, the DNA is TGTGCCAGCAGCGCCCCCCTTCTGGGGAGGACAGATACGCAGTATTTT.

The J gene is TRBJ1-2, the V gene TRBV28, with 7 bases aligning to TRBD1. Trimming cost V 7 bases and J 4 bases; bases outside gene matches: 9. The germline CDR1 and CDR2 sequences are MDHEN and SYDVKM. The CDR3 runs 14 residues. CDR3 nucleotide sequence: TGTGCCAGCATGACCGCGGGACAGCGCTATGGCTACACCTTC. It is translated as CASMTAGQRYGYTF.

V gene TRBV6-5 combines with J gene TRBJ1-5; D is ambiguous. The CDR3 totals 14 residues. Germline CDR1 and CDR2: MNHEY and SVGAGI. The V gene lost 4 bases and the J gene lost 2 bases, with 9 bases spanning the gap. This CDR3 is CASSFRHGNQPQHF. The CDR3 nucleotides are TGTGCCAGCAGTTTCCGACATGGCAATCAGCCCCAGCATTTT.

The V gene is TRBV7-9, the J gene TRBJ1-1; the D gene is possibly TRBD1 (5 bases). Germline V gene data show CDR1 as SEHNR and CDR2 as FQNEAQ (reference sequence). Trimming removed 4 bases from V and 7 bases from J, with 13 bases in between. The CDR3 loop spans 13 amino acids. The DNA for the CDR3 is TGTGCCAGCAGCTCTAGGGGAGATAATGAAGCTTTCTTT. It yields the protein CASSSRGDNEAFF.

This clone was observed a handful of times. J is TRBJ1-2 and V is TRBV5-1, with D uncertain. The CDR3 covers 16 residues. V was clipped by 0 bases and J by 3 bases, with 15 bases between them. Per germline, CDR1 SGHRS and CDR2 YFSETQ. As DNA, the CDR3 is TGCGCCAGCAGCTTGGGAATCACCCGGGCGGACTATGGCTACACCTTC. Translated, it gives CASSLGITRADYGYTF.

This chain uses TRBV5-1 with TRBJ1-1; D is perhaps TRBD1 (6 bases). The CDR3 has 14 amino acids. The germline V gene encodes CDR1 SGHRS and CDR2 YFSETQ. V lost 7 bases to trimming and J lost 0 bases, with 13 bases between them. CDR3 protein: CASGPTGMNTEAFF. The CDR3 nucleotides read TGCGCCAGCGGACCAACAGGGATGAACACTGAAGCTTTCTTT.

J is TRBJ2-5 and V is TRBV6-1; D perhaps matches TRBD2 (5 bases). Trimming pared 0 bases from V and 5 bases from J, leaving 13 bases between. CDR1 and CDR2 from the germline V gene are MNHNS and SASEGT. The CDR3 contains 15 residues. The CDR3 nucleotides are TGTGCCAGCAGTGAAGCGCTTCGCCTAGCCGAGACCCAGTACTTC. Translated: CASSEALRLAETQYF.

The V and J genes are TRBV15 and TRBJ2-6, with TRBD1 matching 8 bases. V was pared by 3 bases and J by 2 bases, with 0 bases of the junction left unmatched. Germline V gene lookup returns CDR1 LNHNV and CDR2 YYDKDF (reference sequence). The CDR3 sequence is 15 residues long. The DNA of the CDR3 is TGTGCCACCAGCAGCAGGGGGCCTGGGGCCAACGTCCTGACTTTC. Translated, it gives CATSSRGPGANVLTF.

This clone came up once. The rearrangement uses TRBV2 and TRBJ1-5; D uncertain. Germline V gene lookup returns CDR1 SNHLY and CDR2 FYNNEI. The CDR3 contains 15 residues. The germline V and J ends were trimmed by 5 bases and 1 base, with 12 bases remaining between them. CDR3 sequence reads: CASSSGPRSNQPQHF. The CDR3 nucleotides read TGTGCCAGCAGTTCAGGTCCTAGGAGCAATCAGCCCCAGCATTTT.

A single count supports this clone. J is TRBJ1-2 and V is TRBV29-1; a possible D gene is TRBD1 (5 bases). The V end lost 5 bases, the J end lost 8 bases, and 18 bases lay between the germline ends. Germline-derived CDR1 and CDR2 are SQVTM and ANQGSEA. The CDR3 spans 13 residues. The CDR3 region has the DNA TGCAGCGTTCCGGGTCCTGACCAGGGAGGCTACACCTTC. Its protein product is CSVPGPDQGGYTF.

Comments on this clone: The junction departs from the called germline gene at one end, perhaps through a read error. The CDR3 loop reads CASRLGGLAADTQYF. CDR3 coding DNA: TGTGCCAGCAGATTAGGGGGACTAGCAGCGGATACGCAGTATTTT. The chain joins TRBV7-2 to TRBJ2-3, with 9 nucleotides matching TRBD2. The CDR3 runs to 15 residues. Germline loops: CDR1 SGHTA, CDR2 FQGNSA. Full variable domain (rest looked up from reference TRBV7-2 and TRBJ2-3): GAGVSQSPSNKVTEKGKDVELRCDPISGHTALYWYRQSLGQGLEFLIYFQGNSAPDKSGLPSDRFSAERTGGSVSTLTIQRTQQEDSAVYLCASRLGGLAADTQYFGPGTRLTVL.

The rearrangement joins TRBV12-3 or TRBV12-4 to TRBJ1-1; TRBD1 is a possible D gene (6 bases). The ends were cut back, 8 bases at V and 3 bases at J, with 10 bases in the middle. The CDR3 extends over 12 amino acids. The CDR3 sequence is CASDEGDTEAFF. CDR3 sequence (DNA): TGTGCCAGCGACGAGGGGGACACTGAAGCTTTCTTT.

The chain carries TRBV19 and TRBJ2-2; TRBD2 matches 12 bases. The CDR3 runs 16 residues. V lost 3 bases to trimming and J lost 7 bases; unmatched junction nucleotides: 6. Germline CDR1 LNHDA, CDR2 SQIVND (reference sequence). The CDR3 spells CASSIRLAGAVGELFF. DNA for the CDR3: TGTGCCAGTAGTATTAGACTAGCGGGGGCGGTCGGGGAGCTGTTTTTT.

The chain couples TRBV28 to TRBJ1-1; D is ambiguous. Deletions cut 7 bases from V and 4 bases from J, with 16 bases between. The CDR3 loop spans 14 amino acids. Germline CDR1 and CDR2: MDHEN and SYDVKM. This chain's CDR3 is CASIRRGLGTEAFF. The CDR3 DNA reads as TGTGCCAGCATCCGACGCGGGCTAGGCACTGAAGCTTTCTTT.

The V gene is TRBV6-4, the J gene TRBJ2-7; D may be TRBD1 (5 bases). CDR1 and CDR2 (germline): MRHNA, SNTAGT. This CDR3 comprises 13 residues. Trimming cost V 2 bases and J 6 bases, with 11 bases left between them. The CDR3 DNA reads TGTGCCAGCAGTGACGGGGCAGGCGGCGAGCAGTACTTC. Protein sequence: CASSDGAGGEQYF.

The V gene is TRBV28, the J gene TRBJ1-3, with a possible D match to TRBD1 (6 bases). Germline lookup yields CDR1 MDHEN and CDR2 SYDVKM. This CDR3 has 15 residues. V was clipped by 5 bases and J by 2 bases, with 13 bases between them. The CDR3 DNA sequence: TGTGCCAGCAGTCCGCAACAGGGACCTGGAAACACCATATATTTT. This translates into CASSPQQGPGNTIYF.

The chain carries TRBV25-1 and TRBJ1-1; the match to TRBD1 covers 7 bases. V shed 10 bases and J 1 base; nucleotides not matched to a gene: 9. This CDR3 contains 14 residues. Germline CDR1 and CDR2: MGHDK and SYGVNS. This CDR3 is CATIEGAENTEAFF. The CDR3 nucleotides are TGTGCCACCATCGAGGGGGCAGAGAACACTGAAGCTTTCTTT. The full variable domain, in which reference TRBV25-1 and TRBJ1-1 provide the parts outside the CDR3, is EADIYQTPRYLVIGTGKKITLECSQTMGHDKMYWYQQDPGMELHLIHYSYGVNSTEKGDLSSESTVSRIRTEHFPLTLESARPSHTSQYLCATIEGAENTEAFFGQGTRLTVV.

This clone occurred a few times. V usage is TRBV6-5 and J usage is TRBJ1-1, with D hard to call. In germline, CDR1 is MNHEY, CDR2 SVGAGI. Between the trimmed V and J ends, which lost 0 bases and 5 bases, there was a span of 13 bases. The CDR3 is made up of 15 amino acids. In DNA form, the CDR3 reads TGTGCCAGCAGTTACTCGAGTTCAGGAGGGACTGAAGCTTTCTTT. The encoded protein is CASSYSSSGGTEAFF.

The V and J genes are TRBV5-6 and TRBJ1-2, with TRBD1 matching 10 bases. With 4 bases clipped from V and 8 bases from J, the junction kept 8 bases outside the gene matches. CDR1 and CDR2 from the germline V gene are SGHDT and YYEEEE. This CDR3 is built from 14 residues. CDR3 sequence reads: CASSVEGTGDGYTF. The CDR3 DNA is TGTGCCAGCAGCGTCGAGGGGACAGGGGACGGCTACACCTTC.

The count of this clone is one. The chain is built from TRBV2 and TRBJ1-2; TRBD1 agrees at 8 bases. The length of the CDR3 is 13 residues. Germline loops: CDR1 SNHLY, CDR2 FYNNEI. V was pared by 8 bases and J by 8 bases, with 10 bases of the junction left unmatched. The CDR3 bases are TGTGCCAGCGGCCGACAGGGGCTTTGGGGCTACACCTTC. This sequence encodes CASGRQGLWGYTF. Supplemented by reference TRBV2 and TRBJ1-2, the full variable domain reads EPEVTQTPSHQVTQMGQEVILRCVPISNHLYFYWYRQILGQKVEFLVSFYNNEISEKSEIFDDQFSVERPDGSNFTLKIRSTKLEDSAMYFCASGRQGLWGYTFGSGTRLTVV.

The V and J genes are TRBV18 and TRBJ2-1; 9 nucleotides agree with TRBD2. Germline trimming cut 3 bases from V and 8 bases from J; bases unmatched to any gene: 8. This CDR3 region has 15 residues. The germline V gene has CDR1 KGHSH and CDR2 LQKENI. As DNA, the CDR3 is TGTGCCAGCTCACCTGGGAGCGGGGGGCCCGATGAGCAGTTCTTC. The encoded protein is CASSPGSGGPDEQFF. The full variable domain, completed using reference TRBV18 and TRBJ2-1, is NAGVMQNPRHLVRRRGQEARLRCSPMKGHSHVYWYRQLPEEGLKFMVYLQKENIIDESGMPKERFSAEFPKEGPSILRIQQVVRGDSAAYFCASSPGSGGPDEQFFGPGTRLTVL.

The J gene is TRBJ1-1, the V gene TRBV5-1, with D uncertain. The ends were cut back, 0 bases at V and 6 bases at J, with 12 bases in the middle. Looked up from germline, CDR1 is SGHRS and CDR2 is YFSETQ. CDR3 size: 14 residues. The CDR3 coding sequence is TGCGCCAGCAGCTTGGCCCGGACCGGCGCTGAAGCTTTCTTT. This sequence encodes CASSLARTGAEAFF.

This clone appeared once. CDR3: CASRRTPDTQYF. The CDR3 bases are TGTGCCAGCAGGCGGACCCCAGATACGCAGTATTTT. The chain couples TRBV5-5 to TRBJ2-3; D uncertain. The CDR3 length is 12 residues. The V end was cut by 5 bases, the J end by 4 bases, with 8 bases between. Germline V gene data show CDR1 as SGHKS and CDR2 as YYEKEE (reference sequence).

This chain links TRBV15 with TRBJ2-3; 11 nucleotides line up with TRBD2. CDR1 is LNHNV and CDR2 is YYDKDF in the germline V gene (reference sequence). The trim removed 3 bases at V and 0 bases at J, leaving 8 bases unmatched. The CDR3 runs 18 residues. The CDR3 DNA sequence: TGTGCCACCAGCAGGGGGAACCGACTAGCGGGAAGCACAGATACGCAGTATTTT. Its translation is CATSRGNRLAGSTDTQYF.

This clone was seen a handful of times. The genes are TRBV7-9 and TRBJ1-6; no clear D. Germline V CDR1 and CDR2: SEHNR, FQNEAQ (reference sequence). The CDR3 length is 15 residues. Deletions cut 4 bases from V and 9 bases from J, with 16 bases between. CDR3 nucleotide sequence: TGTGCCAGCAGCTCAGACGCTCCCGCTAGTTCACCCCTCCACTTT. It is translated as CASSSDAPASSPLHF.

The V call is TRBV6-5, the J call TRBJ1-2, with D uncertain. Germline V gene data show CDR1 as MNHEY and CDR2 as SVGAGI. The germline V and J ends were trimmed by 5 bases and 7 bases, with 11 bases remaining between them. This CDR3 region has 12 residues. The CDR3 sequence is CASSNPDLGYTF. Written as DNA, the CDR3 is TGTGCCAGCAGTAACCCAGATCTTGGCTACACCTTC.

The CDR3 region is CASSTDRANYGYTF. Written as DNA, the CDR3 is TGCGCCAGCAGCACGGACAGGGCGAACTATGGCTACACCTTC. The J gene is TRBJ1-2, the V gene TRBV5-1, with TRBD1 identical over 8 bases. V shed 4 bases and J 2 bases; nucleotides not matched to a gene: 4. Germline values: CDR1 SGHRS, CDR2 YFSETQ. This CDR3 is 14 amino acids long.

The chain carries TRBV28 and TRBJ2-7; 7 bases agree with TRBD1. Per germline, CDR1 MDHEN and CDR2 SYDVKM. This CDR3 is 14 amino acids long. V shed 7 bases and J 5 bases; nucleotides not matched to a gene: 11. The CDR3 loop is CASNKDRALDEQYF. For the CDR3, the DNA is TGTGCCAGCAACAAAGACAGGGCCCTTGACGAGCAGTACTTC.

The chain combines TRBV27 with TRBJ2-4, with D possibly matching TRBD1 (5 bases). This CDR3 is 15 amino acids long. With 10 bases removed from V and 2 bases from J, the gap between germline ends came to 18 bases. Germline assignment: CDR1 MNHEY and CDR2 SMNVEV (reference sequence). The CDR3 coding sequence is TGTGCCACAACAGGCCCTTTGAGGACCAAAAACATTCAGTACTTC. Residues: CATTGPLRTKNIQYF.